This entry lists 30 T cell receptor beta chains sequenced from one sample in a study of chemoradiotherapy in HPV16-positive cancers. The data were produced by immunoSEQ multiplex PCR, yet TCRdb's version contains in-frame clones alone and is incomplete. Seen here are over 20,000 clones, about 90% observed once, and the top ten hold 4.5%. The material was blood, obtained from a patient who underwent chemoradiotherapy. Receptors were obtained from a human donor with HPV-associated anogenital cancer.

The chain has TRBV5-6 and TRBJ1-2; D ambiguous. Germline lookup yields CDR1 SGHDT and CDR2 YYEEEE. Trimming took 0 bases from V and 2 from J, leaving 8 bases between them. This CDR3 has 14 amino acids. For the CDR3, the DNA is TGTGCCAGCAGCTTGGGCGGGCAGAACTATGGCTACACCTTC. Translating gives CASSLGGQNYGYTF.

The chain carries TRBV10-3 and TRBJ1-2; D is uncertain. The CDR3 runs to 12 residues. Between the trimmed V and J ends, which lost 3 bases and 8 bases, there was a span of 10 bases. Germline-derived CDR1 and CDR2 are ENHRY and SYGVKD. CDR3 bases: TGTGCCATCAGTGAAAGGTGGCGGGGCTACACCTTC. Protein: CAISERWRGYTF.

The CDR3 protein is CAISESAGSKNSPLHF. DNA for the CDR3: TGTGCCATCAGTGAGTCCGCGGGGTCTAAGAATTCACCCCTCCACTTT. The J gene is TRBJ1-6, the V gene TRBV10-3, with no clear D. Germline lookup yields CDR1 ENHRY and CDR2 SYGVKD. Trimming removed 0 bases at V and 7 bases at J, with 13 bases between. The CDR3 has 16 amino acids.

In its sample, this clone was seen a few times. The CDR3 here is CASARLAGDSDTQYF. CDR3 nucleotides: TGTGCCAGCGCAAGACTAGCGGGAGACTCAGATACGCAGTATTTT. This chain joins TRBV6-4 and TRBJ2-3, with 12 bases matching TRBD2. V gave up 8 bases and J gave up 4 bases; unmatched junction bases: 7. The CDR3 is 15 residues long. The germline V gene has CDR1 MRHNA and CDR2 SNTAGT.

This chain joins TRBV7-2 and TRBJ2-2; TRBD2 matches 10 bases. Germline CDR1 is SGHTA and CDR2 is FQGNSA. CDR3 length: 17 residues. V shed 7 bases and J 8 bases; nucleotides not matched to a gene: 16. The CDR3 nucleotides are TGTGCCAGCACCATCACGGGGCTAGCGGGAGAAGGTGGGGAGCTGTTTTTT. Amino acids: CASTITGLAGEGGELFF.

The chain recombines TRBV27 with TRBJ1-4, with D tentatively TRBD1 (6 bases). Germline V gene data show CDR1 as MNHEY and CDR2 as SMNVEV (reference sequence). Trimming cost V 3 bases and J 4 bases, with 15 bases left between them. This CDR3 spans 16 amino acids. CDR3 residues: CASSLEQGLGNEKLFF. Here the CDR3 DNA reads TGTGCCAGCAGTTTGGAACAGGGCTTAGGTAATGAAAAACTGTTTTTT.

This clone was detected once. This chain uses TRBV30 with TRBJ2-1; D is ambiguous. Germline values: CDR1 GTSNPN, CDR2 SVGIG (reference sequence). V gave up 3 bases and J gave up 0 bases, with 21 bases separating them. The CDR3 length is 18 residues. In nucleotides, the CDR3 is TGTGCCTGGAGCAGTAGCTTCCCCGACTCCCGCTCCTACAATGAGCAGTTCTTC. Its protein is CAWSSSFPDSRSYNEQFF. The full variable domain, with the rest looked up from reference TRBV30 and TRBJ2-1, is SQTIHQWPATLVQPVGSPLSLECTVEGTSNPNLYWYRQAAGRGLQLLFYSVGIGQISSEVPQNLSASRPQDRQFILSSKKLLLSDSGFYLCAWSSSFPDSRSYNEQFFGPGTRLTVL.

The CDR3 protein is CASSYTGTGGYEQYF. CDR3 nucleotide sequence: TGTGCCAGCAGCTACACCGGGACAGGGGGCTACGAGCAGTACTTC. The V and J genes are TRBV6-1 and TRBJ2-7, with 11 bases identical to TRBD1. Looked up from germline, CDR1 is MNHNS and CDR2 is SASEGT. The CDR3 contains 15 residues. V dropped 6 bases and J dropped 3; count of bases not matched to a gene: 7.

V and J are TRBV5-1 and TRBJ2-3; 7 bases fit TRBD2. CDR3 length: 15 residues. Germline loops: CDR1 SGHRS, CDR2 YFSETQ. V was pared by 0 bases and J by 2 bases, with 3 bases of the junction left unmatched. Written as DNA, the CDR3 is TGCGCCAGCAGCTTGGATGGGACTATCACAGATACGCAGTATTTT. Its protein product is CASSLDGTITDTQYF.

The genes are TRBV19 and TRBJ2-2, with 8 nucleotides matching TRBD1. Losses at the gene ends were 5 bases for V and 1 base for J; bases not matched to a gene: 9. CDR1 and CDR2 from the germline V gene are LNHDA and SQIVND (reference sequence). There are 17 residues in the CDR3. CDR3 coding DNA: TGTGCCAGTAGTTTTCGACAGGGGAGACTGAACACCGGGGAGCTGTTTTTT. It translates to CASSFRQGRLNTGELFF.

The V gene is TRBV5-1, the J gene TRBJ2-1, with D possibly matching TRBD1 (6 bases). Deletions cut 3 bases from V and 12 bases from J, with 19 bases between. This CDR3 spans 14 amino acids. Germline V lookup: CDR1 SGHRS, CDR2 YFSETQ. CDR3 region: CASSSEGERRGQFF. CDR3 nucleotides: TGCGCCAGCAGCTCCGAGGGGGAGCGTAGGGGGCAGTTCTTC.

V is TRBV6-6 and J is TRBJ1-5; D might be TRBD1 (6 bases). V was shortened by 2 bases and J by 7 bases, with 12 bases between the two germline ends. Germline CDR1 reads MNHNY; CDR2 reads SVGAGI (reference sequence). The CDR3 has 14 amino acids. This CDR3 reads CASSYGGAGQPQHF. DNA for the CDR3: TGTGCCAGCAGTTACGGGGGGGCTGGGCAGCCCCAGCATTTT.

J is TRBJ1-3 and V is TRBV6-6; D uncertain. V was pared by 1 base and J by 3 bases, with 1 base between. Germline loops: CDR1 MNHNY, CDR2 SVGAGI (reference sequence). The CDR3 is 12 residues long. The CDR3 DNA reads as TGTGCCAGCAGTTACTATGGAAACACCATATATTTT. This translates into CASSYYGNTIYF.

The chain combines TRBV5-1 with TRBJ1-2; D remains ambiguous. V was trimmed by 0 bases and J by 8 bases, leaving 20 bases between them. Germline V gene data show CDR1 as SGHRS and CDR2 as YFSETQ. This CDR3 has 16 residues. In nucleotides, the CDR3 is TGCGCCAGCAGCTTGGCCCAGAACACCTATGGACGGGGCTACACCTTC. Its protein is CASSLAQNTYGRGYTF.

The chain recombines TRBV6-1 with TRBJ1-2, with D possibly matching TRBD1 (5 bases). Trimming left V 6 bases short and J 3 bases short, with 17 bases between. The germline V gene has CDR1 MNHNS and CDR2 SASEGT. CDR3 length: 15 amino acids. Here the CDR3 DNA reads TGTGCCAGCAGGACCCCCTTGGGGCGAGACTATGGCTACACCTTC. This translates into CASRTPLGRDYGYTF.

This chain joins TRBV19 and TRBJ1-5; D unclear. CDR3 length: 17 residues. V lost 3 bases and J lost 0, with 15 bases in between. CDR1 LNHDA and CDR2 SQIVND come from the germline V gene (reference sequence). CDR3 sequence reads: CASSMRQSSGSNQPQHF. CDR3 coding DNA: TGTGCCAGTAGTATGAGGCAGTCATCGGGTAGCAATCAGCCCCAGCATTTT.

The rearrangement joins TRBV7-3 to TRBJ1-1, with 7 bases fitting TRBD1. With V trimmed by 5 bases and J by 1 base, 1 base remained unmatched. CDR1 and CDR2 from the germline V gene are SGHTA and FQGTGA. The CDR3 sequence is 13 residues long. Written as DNA, the CDR3 is TGTGCCAGCAGCCACAGGGGGAACACTGAAGCTTTCTTT. Its translation is CASSHRGNTEAFF. Combining the CDR3 with reference TRBV7-3 and TRBJ1-1 gives the whole variable domain GAGVSQTPSNKVTEKGKYVELRCDPISGHTALYWYRQSLGQGPEFLIYFQGTGAADDSGLPNDRFFAVRPEGSVSTLKIQRTERGDSAVYLCASSHRGNTEAFFGQGTRLTVV.

The V gene is TRBV7-8, the J gene TRBJ1-3; no firm D call. CDR3 length equals 15 residues. Trimming took 0 bases from V and 2 from J, leaving 8 bases between them. Germline CDR1 is SGHVS and CDR2 is FQNEAQ. Written as DNA, the CDR3 is TGTGCCAGCAGCTTAGCGGCGGCAGCTGGAAACACCATATATTTT. The encoded protein is CASSLAAAAGNTIYF.

The chain uses TRBV7-8 and TRBJ2-7; 8 bases are shared with TRBD1. From germline, CDR1 is SGHVS and CDR2 FQNEAQ. The CDR3 is 14 residues long. V lost 4 bases, J lost 7 bases, and 9 bases stayed unmatched. The chain's CDR3 is CASSSYQGAGEQYF. DNA for the CDR3: TGTGCCAGCAGCTCCTACCAGGGGGCGGGGGAGCAGTACTTC.

The chain joins TRBV9 to TRBJ2-5; 8 bases are shared with TRBD2. The CDR3 is made up of 15 amino acids. From germline, CDR1 is SGDLS and CDR2 YYNGEE. The V segment lost 3 bases and the J segment 2 bases; nucleotides outside the gene matches: 6. CDR3 region: CASSASSGVQETQYF. The DNA of the CDR3 is TGTGCCAGCAGCGCCAGTAGCGGGGTACAAGAGACCCAGTACTTC.

The chain links TRBV5-4 to TRBJ2-3, with a weak D call TRBD1 (7 bases). Per the germline V gene, CDR1 is SGHNT and CDR2 is YYREEE (reference sequence). The CDR3 is 15 amino acids. V was shortened by 6 bases and J by 2 bases, with 16 bases between the two germline ends. In DNA, the CDR3 is TGTGCCAGCAACATAAGGAGGGGGCCCACAGATACGCAGTATTTT. Protein: CASNIRRGPTDTQYF.

This clone was seen a single time. V is TRBV11-2 and J is TRBJ2-5; D tentatively fits TRBD1 or TRBD2 (5 bases each). The CDR3 length is 14 residues. The germline V gene has CDR1 SGHAT and CDR2 FQNNGV. V lost 3 bases to trimming and J lost 4 bases, with 12 bases between them. The CDR3 loop reads CASSFGTLGETQYF. The CDR3 DNA reads as TGTGCCAGCAGCTTCGGGACCCTCGGAGAGACCCAGTACTTC.

The chain uses TRBV12-5 and TRBJ2-5, with D unresolved. The DNA end is a closer match to TRBJ2-7, so the J assignment may be wrong. CDR3 length equals 12 residues. Germline assignment: CDR1 LGHNT and CDR2 FRNRAP. The CDR3 sequence: CASDSELSEQYF. CDR3 DNA sequence: TGTGCTAGTGATTCGGAGCTCTCCGAGCAGTACTTC.

This CDR3 is CASSLGGGNSNQPQHF. The CDR3 DNA is TGTGCCAGCAGCTTAGGTGGGGGAAATAGCAATCAGCCCCAGCATTTT. The gene calls are TRBV5-6 and TRBJ1-5, with D tentatively TRBD1 (5 bases). This CDR3 contains 16 residues. Germline V gene sequence: CDR1 SGHDT, CDR2 YYEEEE. Deletions cut 2 bases from V and 0 bases from J, with 12 bases between.

This chain joins TRBV10-2 and TRBJ1-2, with 10 bases fitting TRBD1. This CDR3 is 14 amino acids long. Germline-derived CDR1 and CDR2 are WSHSY and SAAADI. J lost 4 bases, V lost 6 bases, and 5 bases had no gene match. As DNA, the CDR3 is TGCGCCAGCAGGGCGACAGGGGGCGGCTATGGCTACACCTTC. Its protein product is CASRATGGGYGYTF.

The rearrangement uses TRBV6-5 and TRBJ1-2, with D hard to call. The germline V gene has CDR1 MNHEY and CDR2 SVGAGI. Between the trimmed V and J ends, which lost 3 bases and 4 bases, there was a span of 9 bases. There are 13 residues in the CDR3. CDR3 in DNA: TGTGCCAGCAGTTATGAAGCTTTCTATGGCTACACCTTC. Amino acids: CASSYEAFYGYTF.

The genes are TRBV6-4 and TRBJ2-3; TRBD2 matches 7 bases. There are 14 residues in the CDR3. Germline V lookup: CDR1 MRHNA, CDR2 SNTAGT. After removal of 3 bases from V and 3 bases from J, the junction contained 3 bases not matched to a gene. As DNA, the CDR3 is TGTGCCAGCAGTGAAGGACTAGAAACAGATACGCAGTATTTT. It is translated as CASSEGLETDTQYF.

The rearrangement uses TRBV7-2 and TRBJ2-5, with D maybe TRBD2 (6 bases). The germline gives CDR1 SGHTA, CDR2 FQGNSA. This CDR3 spans 13 amino acids. V shed 0 bases and J shed 4 bases, with 6 bases lying between them. Here the CDR3 reads CASSLAGGETQYF. The CDR3 DNA reads as TGTGCCAGCAGCTTAGCGGGGGGAGAGACCCAGTACTTC.

This clone was recorded only once. The CDR3 region is CASSPLAGRTSTDTQYF. In nucleotides, the CDR3 is TGTGCCAGCAGCCCATTGGCGGGCAGGACTAGCACAGATACGCAGTATTTT. The chain joins TRBV13 to TRBJ2-3, with a possible D match to TRBD2 (5 bases). V was pared by 5 bases and J by 0 bases, with 18 bases between. The CDR3 runs to 17 residues. Germline V lookup: CDR1 PRHDT, CDR2 FYEKMQ (reference sequence).

The gene calls are TRBV6-6 and TRBJ2-1; no clear D. CDR1 and CDR2 from the germline V gene are MNHNY and SVGAGI (reference sequence). The CDR3 totals 12 residues. Trimming took off 4 bases at V and 9 bases at J, with 10 bases between the two ends. The CDR3: CASSFKDGEQFF. The CDR3 nucleotides are TGTGCCAGCAGTTTCAAAGATGGTGAGCAGTTCTTC.